This TCR beta chain appears in the sequencing data of a study of T cells after yellow fever vaccination. Findings and caveats of the study: The secondary response peaked faster, at day 5 versus 15, but was weaker.

This clonotype was seen a handful of times. Antigen unknown. This CDR3 is 15 amino acids long. The V gene's germline CDR1 is SGHRS and CDR2 YFSETQ. Between the trimmed V and J ends, which lost 0 bases and 8 bases, there was a span of 17 bases. Template switching by 5'RACE produced TCR cDNA, adding a universal primer site and UMIs. TCRdb re-called the 5' RACE reads through MiXCR, storing one row per CDR3 protein. The data contain hundreds of thousands of distinct CDR3 sequences, around 13% of them singletons. This TCR was sampled from a man younger than 30 who received the YFV17D yellow fever vaccine. The rearrangement uses TRBV5-1 and TRBJ1-1; no definite D call. This specimen consisted of CD4+ T cells sorted from PBMCs, obtained 15 days after the yellow fever booster vaccination. CDR3 sequence reads: CASSLVGLVEQEAFF. CDR3 sequence (DNA): TGCGCCAGCAGCTTGGTCGGTTTAGTGGAGCAGGAAGCTTTCTTT. The full variable domain, completed using reference TRBV5-1 and TRBJ1-1, is KAGVTQTPRYLIKTRGQQVTLSCSPISGHRSVSWYQQTPGQGLQFLFEYFSETQRNKGNFPGRFSGRQFSNSRSEMNVSTLELGDSALYLCASSLVGLVEQEAFFGQGTRLTVV.